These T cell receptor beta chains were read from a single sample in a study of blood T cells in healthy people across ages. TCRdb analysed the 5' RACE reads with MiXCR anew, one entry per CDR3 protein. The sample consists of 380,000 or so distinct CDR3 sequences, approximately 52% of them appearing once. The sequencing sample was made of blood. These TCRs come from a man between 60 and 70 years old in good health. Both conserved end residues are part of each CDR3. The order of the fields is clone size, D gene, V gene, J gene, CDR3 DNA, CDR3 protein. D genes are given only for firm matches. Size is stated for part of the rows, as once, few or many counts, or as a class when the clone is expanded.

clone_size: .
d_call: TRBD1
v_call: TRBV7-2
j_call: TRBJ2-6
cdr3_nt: TGTGCCAGCAGCTTAGACACAGGGGGCTCCCCTGGGGCCAACGTCCTGACTTTC
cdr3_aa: CASSLDTGGSPGANVLTF

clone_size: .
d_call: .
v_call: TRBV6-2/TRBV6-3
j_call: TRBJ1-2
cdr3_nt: TGTGCCAGCAGCCCTGTGGCAATCTATGGCTACACCTTC
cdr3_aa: CASSPVAIYGYTF

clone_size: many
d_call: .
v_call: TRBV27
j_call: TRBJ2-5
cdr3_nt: TGTGCCAGCAGCTTATTAGCTGGGGAGACCCAGTACTTC
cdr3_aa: CASSLLAGETQYF

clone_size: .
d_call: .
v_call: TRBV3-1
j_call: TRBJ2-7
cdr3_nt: TGTGCCAGCAGCCAAGGTAGCGCGCTCTACGAGCAGTACTTC
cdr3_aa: CASSQGSALYEQYF

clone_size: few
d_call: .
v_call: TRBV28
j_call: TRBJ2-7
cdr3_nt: TGTGCCAGCAGTTTCAGGACCGGTAGGCGGACAAGCACCTACGAGCAGTACTTC
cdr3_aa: CASSFRTGRRTSTYEQYF

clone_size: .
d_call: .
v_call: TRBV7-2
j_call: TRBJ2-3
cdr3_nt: TGTGCCAGCAGCAAGGGGCCGGCGGGTACGCAGTATTTT
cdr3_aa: CASSKGPAGTQYF

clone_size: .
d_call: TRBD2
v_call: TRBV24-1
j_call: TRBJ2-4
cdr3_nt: TGTGCCACCAGTGAACGGGGGGGAGCCAAAAACATTCAGTACTTC
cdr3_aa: CATSERGGAKNIQYF

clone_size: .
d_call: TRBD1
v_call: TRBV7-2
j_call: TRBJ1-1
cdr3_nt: TGTGCCAGCAGCTTACTTCTAGGGGGCGTAACTGAAGCTTTCTTT
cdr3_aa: CASSLLLGGVTEAFF

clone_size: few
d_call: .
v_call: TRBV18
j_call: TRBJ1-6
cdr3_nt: TGTGCCAGCTCACCCAAGGGCCAGAATAATTCACCCCTCCACTTT
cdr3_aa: CASSPKGQNNSPLHF

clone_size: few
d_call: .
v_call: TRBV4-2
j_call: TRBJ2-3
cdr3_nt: TGTGCCAGCAGCCAAGGGGTACAGACCCCAGGAGATACGCAGTATTTT
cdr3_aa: CASSQGVQTPGDTQYF

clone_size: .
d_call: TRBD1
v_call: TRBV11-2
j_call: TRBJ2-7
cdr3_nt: TGTGCCAGCAGCGCACCGCGGACAGGGCGATACCACGAGCAGTACTTC
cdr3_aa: CASSAPRTGRYHEQYF

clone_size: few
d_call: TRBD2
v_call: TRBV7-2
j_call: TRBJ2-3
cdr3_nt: TGTGCCAGCAGCTTAGTACTAGCGGGTGCCACAGATACGCAGTATTTT
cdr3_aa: CASSLVLAGATDTQYF

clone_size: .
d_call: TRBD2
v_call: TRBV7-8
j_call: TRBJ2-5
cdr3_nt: TGTGCCAGCAGCCCCGTGGGACCAGCGGGAGGTATTGAGCAGTACTTC
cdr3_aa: CASSPVGPAGGIEQYF

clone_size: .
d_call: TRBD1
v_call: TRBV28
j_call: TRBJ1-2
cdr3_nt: TGTGCCAGCAGTTCAGGGCGACAGGGGGCTGACTATGGCTACACCTTC
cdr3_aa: CASSSGRQGADYGYTF

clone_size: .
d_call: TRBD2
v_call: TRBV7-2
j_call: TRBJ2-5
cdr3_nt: TGTGCCAGCAGCCCCTCGGGACTAGCGGAAGAGACCCAGTACTTC
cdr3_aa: CASSPSGLAEETQYF

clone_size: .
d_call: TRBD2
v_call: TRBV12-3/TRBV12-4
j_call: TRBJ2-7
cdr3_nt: TGTGCCAGCAGTTTGGGTCTAGCGGATGACGAGCAGTACTTC
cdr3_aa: CASSLGLADDEQYF

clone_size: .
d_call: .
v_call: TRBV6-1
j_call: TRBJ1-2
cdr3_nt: TGTGCCAGCAGTGAAGACGGGAACTACTATGGCTACACCTTC
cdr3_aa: CASSEDGNYYGYTF

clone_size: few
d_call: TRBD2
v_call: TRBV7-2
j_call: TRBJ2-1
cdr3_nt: TGTGCCAGCAGCTTAGCGCTTGTAGCGGGGGGCTCCAATGAGCAGTTCTTC
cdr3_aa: CASSLALVAGGSNEQFF

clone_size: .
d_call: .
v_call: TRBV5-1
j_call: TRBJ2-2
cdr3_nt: TGCACCAGCAGCTATCTCAAAACCGGGGAGCTGTTTTTT
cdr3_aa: CTSSYLKTGELFF

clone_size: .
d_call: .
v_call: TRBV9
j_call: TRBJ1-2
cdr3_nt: TGTGCCAGCAGCGTAGGGAACAGCCCGAACTATGGCTACACCTTC
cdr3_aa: CASSVGNSPNYGYTF

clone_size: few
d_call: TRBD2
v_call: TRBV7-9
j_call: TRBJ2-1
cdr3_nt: TGCGCAAGCGGGGCCTACAATGAGCAGTTCTTC
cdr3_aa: CASGAYNEQFF

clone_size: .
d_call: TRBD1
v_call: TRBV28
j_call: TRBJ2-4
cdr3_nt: TGTGCCAGCAGGCCTACCGGGACAGGGCTCATTCAGTACTTC
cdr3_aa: CASRPTGTGLIQYF

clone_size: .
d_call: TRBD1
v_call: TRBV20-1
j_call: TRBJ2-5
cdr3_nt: TGCAGTGCTAATAGGGACAGGGCGCAAGAGACCCAGTACTTC
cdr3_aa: CSANRDRAQETQYF

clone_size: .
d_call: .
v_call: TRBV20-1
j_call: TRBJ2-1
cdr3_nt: TGCAGTGCAGAAGTCACCGCGAATGAGCAGTTCTTC
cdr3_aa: CSAEVTANEQFF

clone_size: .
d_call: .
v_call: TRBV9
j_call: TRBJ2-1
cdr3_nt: TGTGCCAGCAGCCCCGGGGAGGCCTGGGGTGAGCAGTTCTTC
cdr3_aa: CASSPGEAWGEQFF

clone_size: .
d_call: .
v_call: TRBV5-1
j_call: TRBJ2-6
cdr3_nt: TGCGCCAGCAGCTTGGACGGTTTCTCTGGGGCCAACGTCCTGACTTTC
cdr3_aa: CASSLDGFSGANVLTF

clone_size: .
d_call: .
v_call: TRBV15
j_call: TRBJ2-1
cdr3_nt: TGTGCCACCAGCAGAGCTAGGGGCGCTGAGCAGTTCTTC
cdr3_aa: CATSRARGAEQFF

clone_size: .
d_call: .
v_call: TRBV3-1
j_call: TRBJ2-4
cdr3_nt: TGTGCCAGCAGCCAAGAAGTATCGGGGGCCTTGGGGAACATTCAGTACTTC
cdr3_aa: CASSQEVSGALGNIQYF

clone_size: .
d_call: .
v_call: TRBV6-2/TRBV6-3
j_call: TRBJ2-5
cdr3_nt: TGTGCCAGCAGTTCCAGCAGGGGAAGGAAAGAGACCCAGTACTTC
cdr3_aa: CASSSSRGRKETQYF

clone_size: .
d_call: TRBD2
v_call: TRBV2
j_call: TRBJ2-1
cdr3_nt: TGTGCCACCAAAAAGGGGGTAGCGGGGATAAATGAGCAGTTCTTC
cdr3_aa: CATKKGVAGINEQFF

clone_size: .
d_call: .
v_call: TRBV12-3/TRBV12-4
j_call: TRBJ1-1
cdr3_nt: TGTGCCATCCCCGGGGACCGAATGAACACTGAAGCTTTCTTT
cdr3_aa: CAIPGDRMNTEAFF

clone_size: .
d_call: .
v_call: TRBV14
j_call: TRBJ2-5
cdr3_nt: TGTGCCAGCAGCCAAGTAGCCGTGGTGAGAGAGACCCAGTACTTC
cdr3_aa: CASSQVAVVRETQYF

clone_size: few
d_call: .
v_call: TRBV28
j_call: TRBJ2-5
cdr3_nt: TGTGCCAGCAGATCCCCAGCAGGGTGGGAGACCCAGTACTTC
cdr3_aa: CASRSPAGWETQYF

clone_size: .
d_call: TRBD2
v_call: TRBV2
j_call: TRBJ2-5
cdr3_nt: TGTGCCAGCAGTGAAACTAGCGGGAGGGGGGAGACCCAGTACTTC
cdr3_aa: CASSETSGRGETQYF

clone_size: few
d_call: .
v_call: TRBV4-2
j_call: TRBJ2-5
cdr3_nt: TGTGCCAGCAGCCAAGATCGGCTGAGAGAGACCCAGTACTTC
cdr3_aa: CASSQDRLRETQYF

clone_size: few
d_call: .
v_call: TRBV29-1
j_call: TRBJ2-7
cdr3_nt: TGCAGCGCGAGCACCGACTCCTACGAGCAGTACTTC
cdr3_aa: CSASTDSYEQYF

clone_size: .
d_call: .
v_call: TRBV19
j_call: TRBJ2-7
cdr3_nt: TGTGCCAGTAGTCTTGGGGGACGTCCAGCCTACGAGCAGTACTTC
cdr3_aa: CASSLGGRPAYEQYF

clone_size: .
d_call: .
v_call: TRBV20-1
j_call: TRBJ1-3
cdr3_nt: TGCAGTGCTCGACAGACTGGAAACACCATATATTTT
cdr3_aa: CSARQTGNTIYF

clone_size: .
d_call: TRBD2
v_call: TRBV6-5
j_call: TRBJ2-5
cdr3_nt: TGTGCCAGCAGTTTAGGGACTACCCAAGAGACCCAGTACTTC
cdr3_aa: CASSLGTTQETQYF

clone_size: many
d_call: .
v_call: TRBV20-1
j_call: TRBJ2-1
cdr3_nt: TGCAGTGCTAGGTTTGTGAACAATGAGCAGTTCTTC
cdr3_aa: CSARFVNNEQFF

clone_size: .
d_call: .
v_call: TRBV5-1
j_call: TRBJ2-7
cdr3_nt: TGCGCCAGCAGGTCGGAGCAGAGAAATATAAAGGGCTACGAGCAGTACTTC
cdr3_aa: CASRSEQRNIKGYEQYF

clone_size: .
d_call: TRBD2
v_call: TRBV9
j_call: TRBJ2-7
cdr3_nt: TGTGCCAGCAGCGTAGTAGCGGGGGGTAGCAATGAGCAGTACTTC
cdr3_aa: CASSVVAGGSNEQYF

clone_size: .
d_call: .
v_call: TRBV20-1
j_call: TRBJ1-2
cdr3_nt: TGCAGTGCTACCGACTTGGTTGGGTATGGCTACACCTTC
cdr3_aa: CSATDLVGYGYTF

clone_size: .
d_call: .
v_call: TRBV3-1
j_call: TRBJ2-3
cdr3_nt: TGTGCCAGCAGCCAAGCGGGGGTCGGCACAGATACGCAGTATTTT
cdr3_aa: CASSQAGVGTDTQYF

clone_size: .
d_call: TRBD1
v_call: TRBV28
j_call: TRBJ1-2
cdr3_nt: TGTGCCAGCAGTCCGGCGGGACAGGGGTCCTATGGCTACACCTTC
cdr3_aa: CASSPAGQGSYGYTF

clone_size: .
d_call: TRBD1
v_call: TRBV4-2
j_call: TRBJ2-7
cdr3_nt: TGTGTCAGCAGCCACAGGGGCACTGGCGAGCAGTACTTC
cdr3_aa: CVSSHRGTGEQYF

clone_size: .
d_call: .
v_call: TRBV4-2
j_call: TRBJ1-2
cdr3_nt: TGTGCCAGCAGCCAAGAAGGGGCGGGTAACTATGGCTACACCTTC
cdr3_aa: CASSQEGAGNYGYTF

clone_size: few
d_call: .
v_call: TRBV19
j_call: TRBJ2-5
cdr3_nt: TGTGCCAGTAGCCCGCTGGGGGGTCCGGAGCAAGAGACCCAGTACTTC
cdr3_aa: CASSPLGGPEQETQYF

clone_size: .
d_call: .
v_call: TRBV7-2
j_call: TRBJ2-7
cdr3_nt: TGTGCCAGCAGCTTAGTAGTGGGGTACGAGCAGTACTTC
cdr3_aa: CASSLVVGYEQYF

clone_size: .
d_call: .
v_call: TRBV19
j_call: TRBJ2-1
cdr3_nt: TGTGCCAGTAAAGTTACAGGGGGGGGCTACAATGAGCAGTTCTTC
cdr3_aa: CASKVTGGGYNEQFF